This T cell receptor (beta chain) was identified during a study of T-cell reconstitution after alpha-beta-depleted transplantation in children. Construction of the TCRbeta library involved unique molecular identifiers. TCRdb fed the PCR reads into MiXCR, producing one record per CDR3 protein. The sample lists more than 60,000 distinct CDR3 sequences, 7.3% occurring once. In this sample, this clonotype turned up many times. Germline V CDR1 and CDR2: SGHAT, FQNNGV. V was shortened by 0 bases and J by 4 bases, with 12 bases between the two germline ends. The CDR3 totals 15 residues. The source of this sequence is a human donor who donated a stem cell graft to a child with acute lymphoblastic leukemia. This chain connects TRBV11-2 to TRBJ2-5; D is unresolved. This specimen was PBMCs from the stem cell graft donor, taken from the stem cell graft. The DNA of the CDR3 is TGTGCCAGCAGCTTAGAAGATCGGGTAGTAGAGACCCAGTACTTC. Its protein product is CASSLEDRVVETQYF.